These 9 T cell receptor beta chains came from one sample sequenced in a study of blood T cell repertoires in COVID-19. Repertoires were generated with immunoSEQ multiplex PCR, while TCRdb's copy carries only in-frame clones and drops some. The repertoire holds approximately 220,000 clones, 65% to 90% seen once, with around 4% in the top ten. Material for sequencing was PBMCs or T cells enriched from blood (not recorded which). The origin of the receptors is a woman aged 40 to 50 with acute COVID-19.

The V call is TRBV3-1 (or the pseudogene TRBV3-2), the J call TRBJ2-5; TRBD2 is a possible D gene (7 bases). The germline V gene encodes CDR1 LGHDT and CDR2 YNNKEL (reference sequence). This CDR3 has 18 amino acids. Trimming removed 0 bases at V and 0 bases at J, with 17 bases between. CDR3 sequence: CASSQEGGPGPYQETQYF. CDR3 nucleotide sequence: TGTGCCAGCAGCCAAGAGGGGGGGCCAGGACCGTACCAAGAGACCCAGTACTTC.

V usage is TRBV4-1 and J usage is TRBJ2-3, with 12 bases lining up with TRBD2. This CDR3 region has 19 residues. The germline V gene has CDR1 MGHRA and CDR2 YSYEKL. V dropped 0 bases and J dropped 4; count of bases not matched to a gene: 11. The CDR3 is CASSQDWETSGSWADTQYF. The CDR3 DNA reads as TGCGCCAGCAGCCAAGATTGGGAGACTAGCGGGAGTTGGGCAGATACGCAGTATTTT.

The V and J genes are TRBV7-8 and TRBJ2-1; 8 positions match TRBD1. V shed 5 bases and J 3 bases; nucleotides not matched to a gene: 6. Germline values: CDR1 SGHVS, CDR2 FQNEAQ. This CDR3 has 15 amino acids. Here the CDR3 reads CASSPDRVNYNEQFF. In DNA form, the CDR3 reads TGTGCCAGCAGCCCGGACAGGGTTAACTACAATGAGCAGTTCTTC.

The J gene is TRBJ1-2, the V gene TRBV9; D is perhaps TRBD1 (5 bases). Trimming took 0 bases from V and 4 from J, leaving 7 bases between them. The CDR3 covers 13 residues. Germline CDR1 and CDR2: SGDLS and YYNGEE. CDR3 sequence (DNA): TGTGCCAGCAGCGTAGCAGGGATCTATGGCTACACCTTC. Protein product: CASSVAGIYGYTF.

The chain recombines TRBV20-1 with TRBJ2-7; 11 nucleotides match TRBD2. V lost 3 bases to trimming and J lost 2 bases; unmatched junction nucleotides: 3. The germline CDR1 and CDR2 sequences are DFQATT and SNEGSKA (reference sequence). This CDR3 region has 14 residues. CDR3 sequence (DNA): TGCAGTGCTAGTGCTAGCGGGAGGACCTACGAGCAGTACTTC. Protein product: CSASASGRTYEQYF.

The V call is TRBV5-4, the J call TRBJ2-5; 7 bases fit TRBD1. The CDR3 contains 15 residues. Trimming at V came to 4 bases and at J to 5 bases, leaving 11 bases not matched to a gene. CDR1 is SGHNT and CDR2 is YYREEE in the germline V gene (reference sequence). The CDR3 sequence is CASSQPAGGLETQYF. The CDR3 region has the DNA TGTGCCAGCAGCCAGCCGGCAGGGGGATTGGAGACCCAGTACTTC.

The chain employs TRBV19 and TRBJ2-7; D uncertain. The length of the CDR3 is 14 residues. CDR1 LNHDA and CDR2 SQIVND come from the germline V gene (reference sequence). The V and J ends lost 8 bases and 1 base respectively, with 15 bases between them. The CDR3, as DNA: TGTGCCAGTTCTAACCAATTCCGTTCCTACGAGCAGTACTTC. This gives the protein CASSNQFRSYEQYF.

This clone was observed once. The J gene is TRBJ1-1, the V gene TRBV21-1. TRBV21-1 represents a pseudogene. The CDR3 is 18 residues long. The CDR3 protein is CASSKPRLGGSTNTEAFF. DNA for the CDR3: TGTGCCAGCAGCAAACCCCGCCTTGGGGGGTCGACGAACACTGAAGCTTTCTTT.

V usage is TRBV7-9 and J usage is TRBJ1-5; D is uncertain. The germline V gene encodes CDR1 SEHNR and CDR2 FQNEAQ (reference sequence). Trimming removed 5 bases at V and 5 bases at J, with 10 bases between. The CDR3 runs to 13 residues. CDR3 region: CASSMARDQPQHF. DNA of the CDR3: TGTGCCAGCAGCATGGCGAGGGATCAGCCCCAGCATTTT.